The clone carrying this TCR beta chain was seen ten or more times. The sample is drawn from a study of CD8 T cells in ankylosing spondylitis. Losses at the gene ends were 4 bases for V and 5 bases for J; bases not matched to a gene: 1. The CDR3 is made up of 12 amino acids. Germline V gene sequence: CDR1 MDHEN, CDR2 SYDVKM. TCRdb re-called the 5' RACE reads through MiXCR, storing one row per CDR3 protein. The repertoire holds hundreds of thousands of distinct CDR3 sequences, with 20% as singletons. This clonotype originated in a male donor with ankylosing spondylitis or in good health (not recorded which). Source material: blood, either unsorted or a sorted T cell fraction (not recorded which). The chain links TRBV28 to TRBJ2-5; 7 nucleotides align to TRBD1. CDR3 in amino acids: CASSSQGETQYF. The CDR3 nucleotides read TGTGCCAGCAGTTCACAGGGGGAGACCCAGTACTTC.